These 24 T cell receptor beta chains share one sample of origin, sequenced in a study of T-cell memory formation after mild COVID-19. TCRdb redid the calling of the 5' RACE reads with MiXCR, one entry per CDR3 protein. The sample yields over 130,000 distinct CDR3 sequences, 14% seen once. The sequenced sample was PBMCs or a T cell subset sorted from them (not recorded which). These receptors originate from an adult woman who had mild COVID-19 (a few samples of this study predate the infection). Cell type and time point are not known.

This clonotype turned up a few times. The V gene is TRBV6-1, the J gene TRBJ2-7, with D perhaps given as TRBD1 or TRBD2 (5 bases each). This CDR3 contains 14 residues. Trimming shortened V by 2 bases and J by 3 bases, and 11 bases separated the two germline ends. Germline-derived CDR1 and CDR2 are MNHNS and SASEGT. The CDR3 is CASSEFMGDYEQYF. CDR3 nucleotide sequence: TGTGCCAGCAGTGAATTTATGGGGGACTACGAGCAGTACTTC.

The rearrangement links TRBV12-3 or TRBV12-4 to TRBJ2-7; TRBD2 matches 7 bases. V lost 5 bases to trimming and J lost 6 bases; unmatched junction nucleotides: 13. This CDR3 comprises 15 residues. For the CDR3, the DNA is TGTGCCAGCAGTCCTCTCGGCGGGAGTTTTGGCGAGCAGTACTTC. This gives the protein CASSPLGGSFGEQYF.

This sequence joins TRBV20-1 and TRBJ2-7, with 9 positions matching TRBD1. In germline, CDR1 is DFQATT, CDR2 SNEGSKA (reference sequence). CDR3 size: 14 residues. V lost 5 bases, J lost 4 bases, and 9 bases stayed unmatched. CDR3 DNA: TGCAGTGCTCAGGGACAGGGACGTGGGTACGAGCAGTACTTC. It translates to CSAQGQGRGYEQYF.

This chain connects TRBV5-1 to TRBJ1-1; D is undetermined. The CDR3 contains 16 residues. Trimming took off 1 base at V and 2 bases at J, with 15 bases between the two ends. Germline assignment: CDR1 SGHRS and CDR2 YFSETQ. The CDR3 spells CASSLLYGVGNTEAFF. The CDR3 DNA is TGCGCCAGCAGCTTGCTTTATGGGGTCGGAAACACTGAAGCTTTCTTT.

This clonotype was detected a few times. The V call is TRBV7-6, the J call TRBJ2-7, with 8 bases lining up with TRBD1. The trim removed 1 base at V and 6 bases at J, leaving 14 bases unmatched. Germline loops: CDR1 SGHVS, CDR2 FNYEAQ. The CDR3 length is 17 residues. In nucleotides, the CDR3 is TGTGCCAGCAGCTTAGGTCTAACTGGGCAGGGGGCCAGCGAGCAGTACTTC. It translates to CASSLGLTGQGASEQYF. Supplemented by reference TRBV7-6 and TRBJ2-7, the full variable domain reads GAGVSQSPRYKVTKRGQDVALRCDPISGHVSLYWYRQALGQGPEFLTYFNYEAQQDKSGLPNDRFSAERPEGSISTLTIQRTEQRDSAMYRCASSLGLTGQGASEQYFGPGTRLTVT.

The J gene is TRBJ2-5, the V gene TRBV3-1; D call uncertain. Deletions cut 5 bases from V and 5 bases from J, with 9 bases between. Germline values: CDR1 LGHDT, CDR2 YNNKEL (reference sequence). This CDR3 spans 12 amino acids. The CDR3 reads CASSTDGETQYF. CDR3 nucleotide sequence: TGTGCCAGCAGCACGGACGGGGAGACCCAGTACTTC.

This clonotype has more than one count but fewer than ten. The V and J genes are TRBV7-9 and TRBJ1-5, with D uncertain. V shed 7 bases and J shed 4 bases, with 14 bases lying between them. From germline, CDR1 is SEHNR and CDR2 FQNEAQ (reference sequence). This CDR3 comprises 14 residues. The CDR3 loop reads CASTPPGLNQPQHF. The CDR3 DNA reads TGTGCCAGCACCCCCCCGGGCCTAAATCAGCCCCAGCATTTT.

This clonotype appeared a few times. The chain links TRBV6-5 to TRBJ1-5, with no clear D. The CDR3 is 13 amino acids. The ends were cut back, 2 bases at V and 1 base at J, with 3 bases in the middle. Germline V gene data show CDR1 as MNHEY and CDR2 as SVGAGI. CDR3 DNA: TGTGCCAGCAGTTACAGAAGCAATCAGCCCCAGCATTTT. It yields the protein CASSYRSNQPQHF.

This chain joins TRBV15 and TRBJ2-1; 10 bases line up with TRBD1. The CDR3 runs to 11 residues. CDR1 is LNHNV, CDR2 YYDKDF, per germline (reference sequence). With V trimmed by 8 bases and J by 15 bases, 7 bases remained unmatched. The CDR3 region has the DNA TGTGCCACCGAAGACAGGGGGCGGGGGTTCTTC. Encoded protein: CATEDRGRGFF.

This clonotype was recorded a few times. The chain is built from TRBV5-1 and TRBJ1-1; the D is unclear. V lost 3 bases and J lost 2, with 17 bases in between. The V gene's germline CDR1 is SGHRS and CDR2 YFSETQ. The CDR3 is 16 residues long. DNA of the CDR3: TGCGCCAGCAGCTCAACTCGGACGGGAATAAACACTGAAGCTTTCTTT. This sequence encodes CASSSTRTGINTEAFF.

This clonotype occurred once. The chain carries TRBV18 and TRBJ2-1; 12 bases map to TRBD2. The CDR3 spans 15 residues. Per germline, CDR1 KGHSH and CDR2 LQKENI. The junction had 4 bases not matched to a gene; V was cut back by 5 bases and J by 5 bases. CDR3 in amino acids: CASSSWTSGNNEQFF. DNA of the CDR3: TGTGCCAGCTCATCGTGGACTAGCGGGAACAATGAGCAGTTCTTC.

The chain combines TRBV4-1 with TRBJ2-7; D unresolved. The germline CDR1 and CDR2 sequences are MGHRA and YSYEKL. V gave up 0 bases and J gave up 0 bases, with 9 bases separating them. The length of the CDR3 is 15 residues. The CDR3 here is CASSQDAADSYEQYF. The CDR3 DNA reads as TGCGCCAGCAGCCAAGATGCAGCCGACTCCTACGAGCAGTACTTC.

V usage is TRBV5-1 and J usage is TRBJ2-7; 9 bases are a match to TRBD1. There are 15 residues in the CDR3. Trimming cost V 4 bases and J 2 bases; bases outside gene matches: 7. From germline, CDR1 is SGHRS and CDR2 YFSETQ. DNA of the CDR3: TGCGCCAGCAGCGGGGGGACAGGGCCCCCCTACGAGCAGTACTTC. Amino acids: CASSGGTGPPYEQYF.

The V call is TRBV19, the J call TRBJ1-1; weak D call: TRBD1 (5 bases). The germline gives CDR1 LNHDA, CDR2 SQIVND (reference sequence). V lost 7 bases, J lost 4 bases, and 19 bases lay in between. The CDR3 extends over 15 amino acids. The CDR3 region has the DNA TGTGCCAGTACGTTGGGGATCCTAAGGGGCACTGAAGCTTTCTTT. It yields the protein CASTLGILRGTEAFF.

The table lists this clonotype with a few counts. The chain links TRBV4-1 to TRBJ2-1; 8 bases are a match to TRBD1. J gave up 9 bases and V 3 bases, and 13 bases lay outside the gene matches. The CDR3 consists of 16 residues. Germline lookup yields CDR1 MGHRA and CDR2 YSYEKL. CDR3 nucleotide sequence: TGCGCCAGCAGCCAGACTGCCGGGACAGGCAGGTTTGAGCAGTTCTTC. This gives the protein CASSQTAGTGRFEQFF.

This clonotype showed up many times. The rearrangement links TRBV6-5 to TRBJ2-2, with D possibly TRBD1 on 5 matching bases. The CDR3 length is 15 residues. V lost 2 bases and J 5 bases, leaving 12 bases between the germline ends. Germline CDR1 reads MNHEY; CDR2 reads SVGAGI. The CDR3 loop reads CASSYRAGLTGELFF. The CDR3 DNA reads as TGTGCCAGCAGTTACAGGGCAGGGCTAACCGGGGAGCTGTTTTTT.

The rearrangement links TRBV25-1 to TRBJ1-6; D is possibly TRBD1 (5 bases). Deletions cut 6 bases from V and 10 bases from J, with 22 bases between. This CDR3 comprises 16 residues. Germline V gene lookup returns CDR1 MGHDK and CDR2 SYGVNS. The CDR3 protein is CASRGSWGLGWSPLHF. The CDR3 DNA reads TGTGCCAGCAGGGGCTCATGGGGCTTAGGGTGGTCACCCCTCCACTTT.

This clonotype has just a few counts. This chain uses TRBV4-1 with TRBJ1-2, with 10 bases fitting TRBD1. From germline, CDR1 is MGHRA and CDR2 YSYEKL. V shed 0 bases, J shed 4 bases, and the junction held 5 bases outside the gene matches. The CDR3 is 16 residues long. For the CDR3, the DNA is TGCGCCAGCAGCCAAGATGCGGGGACAGGGGCCTATGGCTACACCTTC. Amino acid sequence: CASSQDAGTGAYGYTF.

This clonotype was detected once. V gene TRBV5-6 combines with J gene TRBJ2-1, with D perhaps matching TRBD1 (5 bases). CDR3 size: 13 residues. Between the trimmed V and J ends, which lost 1 base and 6 bases, there was a span of 8 bases. The germline gives CDR1 SGHDT, CDR2 YYEEEE. CDR3 bases: TGTGCCAGCAGCTTGACAGGCCCCAATGAGCAGTTCTTC. Amino acids: CASSLTGPNEQFF.

This clonotype was picked up a small number of times. This chain joins TRBV12-3 or TRBV12-4 and TRBJ2-7, with TRBD2 as a possible D gene (5 bases). Trimming pared 8 bases from V and 1 base from J, leaving 15 bases between. The CDR3 extends over 14 amino acids. CDR3 residues: CASAIAGLSYEQYF. As DNA, the CDR3 is TGTGCCAGCGCCATCGCCGGACTGTCCTACGAGCAGTACTTC.

The chain carries TRBV12-3 or TRBV12-4 and TRBJ2-5; 14 bases match TRBD2. Trimming cost V 0 bases and J 2 bases; bases outside gene matches: 8. The length of the CDR3 is 19 residues. The CDR3 DNA is TGTGCCAGCAGTTTAGCCTTGGAGACTAGCGGGAGGGAACAAGAGACCCAGTACTTC. Translating it yields CASSLALETSGREQETQYF.

This clonotype was picked up a small number of times. The CDR3 region is CSVTSAGELFF. The CDR3, as DNA: TGCAGCGTCACCAGTGCCGGGGAGCTGTTTTTT. The chain recombines TRBV29-1 with TRBJ2-2; D is uncertain. Germline V gene sequence: CDR1 SQVTM, CDR2 ANQGSEA. Trimming took 6 bases from V and 6 from J, leaving 8 bases between them. The CDR3 runs 11 residues.

V is TRBV5-1 and J is TRBJ2-3; D possibly corresponds to TRBD2 (6 bases). Trimming took 0 bases from V and 2 from J, leaving 10 bases between them. CDR1 is SGHRS, CDR2 YFSETQ, per germline. The CDR3 length is 15 residues. Here the CDR3 reads CASSLGGAPTDTQYF. As DNA, the CDR3 is TGCGCCAGCAGCTTGGGCGGGGCCCCCACAGATACGCAGTATTTT.

The genes are TRBV5-5 and TRBJ2-3, with no clear D. The germline gives CDR1 SGHKS, CDR2 YYEKEE (reference sequence). The CDR3 runs to 14 residues. V was pared by 4 bases and J by 7 bases, with 16 bases between. CDR3 nucleotides: TGTGCCAGCAGCCTCCCCCAAGGGCAGCATACGCAGTATTTT. This translates into CASSLPQGQHTQYF.